This T cell receptor beta chain emerged from a study of CD8 T cells in ankylosing spondylitis. V shed 6 bases and J shed 3 bases, with 15 bases lying between them. Looked up from germline, CDR1 is LNHNV and CDR2 is YYDKDF (reference sequence). The CDR3 sequence is 14 residues long. MiXCR was run by TCRdb on the 5' RACE reads, yielding one entry per CDR3 protein. The table shows some 840,000 distinct CDR3 sequences, with about an eighth occurring only once. This clonotype was detected a few times. Its antigen is still unknown. Whole-study findings and limits: Ankylosing spondylitis blood appeared to be characterized by a TCR beta motif of roughly eight highly homologous variants. Disease-linked clones reportedly concentrated significantly in matched ankylosing spondylitis synovial fluid. A CD8+ phenotype characterized the disease-linked clones, which were relatively rare in peripheral blood.

This clonotype originated in a male donor with ankylosing spondylitis. The chain joins TRBV15 to TRBJ2-7, with a weak D call TRBD2 (6 bases). The sequenced sample was blood, either unsorted or a sorted T cell fraction (not recorded which). CDR3 protein: CATSREVYDYEQYF. CDR3 DNA: TGTGCCACCAGTAGGGAGGTCTACGACTACGAGCAGTACTTC.